Shown below are 21 T cell receptor beta chains from a single sample sequenced in a study of blood T cells in healthy people across ages (dated by TCRdb to between 2015 and 2016). The library was made by 5' RACE. The instrument given in TCRdb is Illumina HiSeq 2500. A second PCR of roughly 7 to 11 cycles was run with a J-beta primer mix and a sample-barcoded 5' primer. TCRdb handled the public reads itself, with Q25 trimming in fastp and clone calling in MiXCR, and kept productive beta chains. Each entry is one CDR3 protein sequence, shown with its most common DNA and genes. The sample has 540,000 or so distinct CDR3 sequences on record, 27% of them singletons. Clones ranked in the top ten supply 18% of the sample. Sequences were obtained from blood. These receptors were taken from a woman in her seventies in good health.

This chain's CDR3 is CASTLEARETQYF. CDR3 DNA: TGTGCCAGCACCCTAGAGGCGCGAGAGACCCAGTACTTC. The chain carries TRBV13 and TRBJ2-5; D gene unclear. The V end lost 7 bases, the J end lost 4 bases, and 13 bases lay between the germline ends. From germline, CDR1 is PRHDT and CDR2 FYEKMQ (reference sequence). The CDR3 sequence is 13 residues long.

This chain joins TRBV7-2 and TRBJ2-2; D is undetermined. Germline V gives CDR1 SGHTA, CDR2 FQGNSA. This CDR3 contains 15 residues. Trimming took off 0 bases at V and 4 bases at J, with 9 bases between the two ends. CDR3 sequence: CASSLAYLRTGELFF. The CDR3 DNA sequence: TGTGCCAGCAGCTTAGCGTACCTCCGCACCGGGGAGCTGTTTTTT.

About this clonotype itself: Relative to the germline gene, one junction end is altered; a read error may explain this. V and J are TRBV12-5 and TRBJ2-5; D ambiguous. This CDR3 has 12 amino acids. Germline values: CDR1 LGHNT, CDR2 FRNRAP. The CDR3 here is CASASQEETQYF. CDR3 nucleotides: TGCGCTAGTGCTTCCCAAGAAGAGACCCAGTACTTC.

J is TRBJ2-7 and V is TRBV21-1; the table's D call of TRBD2 was not tested on the DNA. TRBV21-1 is a recognized pseudogene. This CDR3 spans 21 amino acids. CDR3 nucleotides: TGTGCCAGCAGCAAAGTAATACCGGGAGAAAGATTGCAGTTGAGCTCCTACGAGCAGTACTTC. Its protein is CASSKVIPGERLQLSSYEQYF.

The V call is TRBV5-5, the J call TRBJ2-4, with 11 bases fitting TRBD1. J gave up 2 bases and V 2 bases, and 3 bases lay outside the gene matches. This CDR3 comprises 16 residues. The germline V gene encodes CDR1 SGHKS and CDR2 YYEKEE (reference sequence). DNA of the CDR3: TGTGCCAGCAGCTTTGGGACAGGGGGATCCAAAAACATTCAGTACTTC. This gives the protein CASSFGTGGSKNIQYF.

This clonotype was observed many times. V usage is TRBV7-9 and J usage is TRBJ1-1; tentative D call: TRBD1 (5 bases). Between the trimmed V and J ends, which lost 4 bases and 0 bases, there was a span of 9 bases. The germline V gene encodes CDR1 SEHNR and CDR2 FQNEAQ (reference sequence). This CDR3 is 14 amino acids long. For the CDR3, the DNA is TGTGCCAGCAGCTCTGACAGATTGAACACTGAAGCTTTCTTT. Translated: CASSSDRLNTEAFF.

This clonotype turned up a few times. The chain employs TRBV12-3 or TRBV12-4 and TRBJ2-1; D perhaps matches TRBD2 (7 bases). The CDR3 sequence is 15 residues long. V lost 5 bases to trimming and J lost 7 bases, with 18 bases between them. DNA for the CDR3: TGTGCCAGCAGTCCGCAGTCCGGGGGGCGTAATGAGCAGTTCTTC. It is translated as CASSPQSGGRNEQFF.

This clonotype came up once. The chain recombines TRBV9 with TRBJ2-7; D tentatively reads TRBD1 or TRBD2 (5 bases each). CDR1 and CDR2 from the germline V gene are SGDLS and YYNGEE. This CDR3 has 15 amino acids. Trimming pared 0 bases from V and 3 bases from J, leaving 13 bases between. The CDR3 nucleotides are TGTGCCAGCAGCGTAGGCTCCCTGGGGGACTACGAGCAGTACTTC. Amino acid sequence: CASSVGSLGDYEQYF.

Comments on this clonotype: Mismatch with germline at one junction end may stem from a read error. The chain recombines TRBV20-1 with TRBJ1-2, with a possible D match to TRBD1 (6 bases). This CDR3 spans 15 amino acids. Germline CDR1 and CDR2: DFQATT and SNEGSKA (reference sequence). CDR3 bases: TGCAGTGCTGGAGATCCCGGCGGACAGATCTATGGCTACACCTTC. Protein sequence: CSAGDPGGQIYGYTF.

The genes are TRBV29-1 and TRBJ1-1; D gene uncertain. V lost 4 bases, J lost 1 base, and 10 bases lay in between. The germline V gene encodes CDR1 SQVTM and CDR2 ANQGSEA. The CDR3 covers 13 residues. CDR3 residues: CSVVEGGNTEAFF. CDR3 nucleotide sequence: TGCAGCGTTGTAGAGGGAGGGAACACTGAAGCTTTCTTT.

The chain joins TRBV5-5 to TRBJ1-6, with a weak D call TRBD1 (6 bases). Germline V gene data show CDR1 as SGHKS and CDR2 as YYEKEE (reference sequence). V was cut by 2 bases and J by 9 bases, with 15 bases left in between. This CDR3 has 15 amino acids. The CDR3 nucleotides are TGTGCCAGCAGCTTCCCCTCAGGGGCCGGTTCACCCCTCCACTTT. The encoded protein is CASSFPSGAGSPLHF.

The chain has TRBV20-1 and TRBJ1-5; D ambiguous. CDR1 and CDR2 from the germline V gene are DFQATT and SNEGSKA (reference sequence). V dropped 6 bases and J dropped 2 bases, with 8 bases sitting between them. The CDR3 runs to 12 residues. CDR3 DNA sequence: TGCAGTGCAGAGGGTGGCAATCAGCCCCAGCATTTT. Translating gives CSAEGGNQPQHF.

The chain is built from TRBV7-9 and TRBJ1-1, with 8 bases fitting TRBD1. This CDR3 spans 15 amino acids. The V gene end was trimmed by 2 bases and the J gene end by 5 bases; junction bases not matched to a gene: 7. Germline CDR1 is SEHNR and CDR2 is FQNEAQ (reference sequence). DNA of the CDR3: TGTGCCAGCAGCTTAAGTTTACAGGGGGGGACTGAAGCTTTCTTT. Amino acids: CASSLSLQGGTEAFF.

DNA for the CDR3: TGTGCCAGCAGTGAGCAGAGTGGCTACACCTTC. It specifies CASSEQSGYTF. J is TRBJ1-2 and V is TRBV2, with D unresolved. Trimming left V 3 bases short and J 7 bases short, with 6 bases between. Per germline, CDR1 SNHLY and CDR2 FYNNEI. This CDR3 has 11 residues.

The V and J genes are TRBV28 and TRBJ2-1; 8 bases are shared with TRBD1. The CDR3 runs to 16 residues. The ends lost 3 bases at V and 4 bases at J; junction bases unmatched: 8. Per the germline V gene, CDR1 is MDHEN and CDR2 is SYDVKM. The CDR3 sequence is CASSFPPGTGYNEQFF. The CDR3 DNA follows: TGTGCCAGCAGTTTCCCCCCCGGGACAGGATACAATGAGCAGTTCTTC.

On this clonotype: Germline is not matched at one junction end, which may reflect a read error. This chain uses TRBV7-2 with TRBJ2-5; D remains ambiguous. Germline CDR1 and CDR2: SGHTA and FQGNSA. This CDR3 region has 14 residues. CDR3 bases: TGTGCCAGCAGCTTAGGGAACTTCCAAGAGGCCCAGTACTTC. Its translation: CASSLGNFQEAQYF.

This clonotype was seen a handful of times. This chain joins TRBV12-3 or TRBV12-4 and TRBJ2-5; the match to TRBD1 covers 7 bases. The trim removed 5 bases at V and 4 bases at J, leaving 7 bases unmatched. This CDR3 has 14 residues. The CDR3 region is CASSPPRDRETQYF. CDR3 nucleotides: TGTGCCAGCAGTCCACCCCGGGACAGAGAGACCCAGTACTTC.

CDR3 in amino acids: CSVDRGQDGYTF. Here the CDR3 DNA reads TGCAGCGTGGACAGGGGGCAAGATGGCTACACCTTC. The chain has TRBV29-1 and TRBJ1-2; 11 nucleotides align to TRBD1. The junction had 3 bases not matched to a gene; V was cut back by 6 bases and J by 6 bases. The CDR3 has 12 residues. Germline assignment: CDR1 SQVTM and CDR2 ANQGSEA.

Notes on this clonotype: Likely a read error: the CDR3 ends without its conserved phenylalanine or tryptophan. The limits of the CDR3 on the DNA are not certain, so only TCRdb's listed CDR3 is given. V gene TRBV6-5 combines with J gene TRBJ2-7; TRBD2, the D gene given by the table, was not confirmed from the DNA. The germline V gene has CDR1 MNHEY and CDR2 SVGAGI. With termini counted, the CDR3 has 13 amino acids. CDR3 sequence reads: CASSYSAGVGLVL.

The V call is TRBV6-2 or TRBV6-3, the J call TRBJ1-1; 7 nucleotides align to TRBD1. With V trimmed by 6 bases and J by 6 bases, 10 bases remained unmatched. Germline V gene sequence: CDR1 MNHEY, CDR2 SVGEGT. CDR3 length: 14 amino acids. CDR3 nucleotides: TGTGCCAGCAGATTACAGGGGATATCCGCTGAAGCTTTCTTT. Protein product: CASRLQGISAEAFF.

V is TRBV15 and J is TRBJ1-4, with D unclear. The CDR3 has 14 residues. Per the germline V gene, CDR1 is LNHNV and CDR2 is YYDKDF (reference sequence). Trimming stripped 10 bases from V and 0 bases from J, with 12 bases between. CDR3 sequence (DNA): TGTGCCATCGGCAGAGGGACAACTAATGAAAAACTGTTTTTT. Protein product: CAIGRGTTNEKLFF.